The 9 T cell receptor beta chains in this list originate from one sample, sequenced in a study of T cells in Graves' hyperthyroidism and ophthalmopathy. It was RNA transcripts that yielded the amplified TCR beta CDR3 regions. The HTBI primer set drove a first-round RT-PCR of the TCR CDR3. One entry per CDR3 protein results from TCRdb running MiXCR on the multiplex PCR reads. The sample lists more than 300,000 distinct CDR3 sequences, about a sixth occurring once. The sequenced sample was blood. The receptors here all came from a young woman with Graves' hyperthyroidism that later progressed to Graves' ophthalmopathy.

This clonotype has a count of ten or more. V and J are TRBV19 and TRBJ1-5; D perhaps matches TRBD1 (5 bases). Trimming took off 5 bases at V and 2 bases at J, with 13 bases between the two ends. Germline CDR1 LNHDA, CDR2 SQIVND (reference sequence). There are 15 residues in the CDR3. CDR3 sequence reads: CASSEGRVGNQPQHF. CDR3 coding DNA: TGTGCCAGTAGTGAGGGACGGGTAGGCAATCAGCCCCAGCATTTT.

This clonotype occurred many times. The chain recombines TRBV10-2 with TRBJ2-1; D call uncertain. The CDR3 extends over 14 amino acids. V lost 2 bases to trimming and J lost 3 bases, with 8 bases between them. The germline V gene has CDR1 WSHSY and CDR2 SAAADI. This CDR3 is CASSEVSDYNEQFF. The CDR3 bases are TGCGCCAGCAGTGAGGTGTCAGACTACAATGAGCAGTTCTTC.

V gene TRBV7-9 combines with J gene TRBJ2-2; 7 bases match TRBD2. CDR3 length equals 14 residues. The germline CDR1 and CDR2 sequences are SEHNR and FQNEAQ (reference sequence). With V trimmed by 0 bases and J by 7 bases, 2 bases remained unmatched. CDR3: CASSLASGNGELFF. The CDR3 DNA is TGTGCCAGCAGCTTAGCGAGCGGGAACGGGGAGCTGTTTTTT. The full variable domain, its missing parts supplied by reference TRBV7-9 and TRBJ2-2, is DTGVSQNPRHKITKRGQNVTFRCDPISEHNRLYWYRQTLGQGPEFLTYFQNEAQLEKSRLLSDRFSAERPKGSFSTLEIQRTEQGDSAMYLCASSLASGNGELFFGEGSRLTVL.

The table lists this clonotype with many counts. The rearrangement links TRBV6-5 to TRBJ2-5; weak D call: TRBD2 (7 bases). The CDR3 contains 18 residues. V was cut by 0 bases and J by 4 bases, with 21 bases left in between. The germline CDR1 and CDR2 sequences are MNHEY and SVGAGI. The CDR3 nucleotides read TGTGCCAGCAGTTACTCGTTCTTTGCGGGGGCCCGGCGAGAGACCCAGTACTTC. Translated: CASSYSFFAGARRETQYF.

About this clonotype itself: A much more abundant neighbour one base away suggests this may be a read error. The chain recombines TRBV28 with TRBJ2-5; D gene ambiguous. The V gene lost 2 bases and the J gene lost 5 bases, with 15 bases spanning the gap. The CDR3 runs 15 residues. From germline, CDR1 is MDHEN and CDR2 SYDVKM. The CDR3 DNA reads TGTGCCAGCAGTTTAATCGCCGGCGTGATCGAGACCCAGTACTTC. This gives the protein CASSLIAGVIETQYF.

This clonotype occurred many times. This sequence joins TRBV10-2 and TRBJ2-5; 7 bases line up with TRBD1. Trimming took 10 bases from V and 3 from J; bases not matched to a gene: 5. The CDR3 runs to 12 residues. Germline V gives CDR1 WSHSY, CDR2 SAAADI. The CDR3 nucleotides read TGCGCCACCTTGACAGGGAAAGAGACCCAGTACTTC. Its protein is CATLTGKETQYF.

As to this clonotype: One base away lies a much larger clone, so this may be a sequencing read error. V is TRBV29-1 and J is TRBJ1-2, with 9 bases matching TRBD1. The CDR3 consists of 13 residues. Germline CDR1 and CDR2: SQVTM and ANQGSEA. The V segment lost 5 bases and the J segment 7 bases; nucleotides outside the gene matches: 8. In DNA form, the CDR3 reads TGCAGCGTTCCTGGGACAGGGAGGATTGGCTACACCTTC. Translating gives CSVPGTGRIGYTF.

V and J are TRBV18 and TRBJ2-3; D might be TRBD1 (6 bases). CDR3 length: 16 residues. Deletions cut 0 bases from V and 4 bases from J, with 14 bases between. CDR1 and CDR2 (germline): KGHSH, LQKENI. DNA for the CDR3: TGTGCCAGCTCACCACCGGGACACCTACGTGCAGATACGCAGTATTTT. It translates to CASSPPGHLRADTQYF.

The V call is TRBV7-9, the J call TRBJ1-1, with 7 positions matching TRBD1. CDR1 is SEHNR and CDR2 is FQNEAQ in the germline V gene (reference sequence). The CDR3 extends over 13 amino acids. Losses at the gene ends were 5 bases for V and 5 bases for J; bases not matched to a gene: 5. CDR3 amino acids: CASSLRTGTEAFF. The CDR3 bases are TGTGCCAGCAGCCTCAGGACAGGTACTGAAGCTTTCTTT.